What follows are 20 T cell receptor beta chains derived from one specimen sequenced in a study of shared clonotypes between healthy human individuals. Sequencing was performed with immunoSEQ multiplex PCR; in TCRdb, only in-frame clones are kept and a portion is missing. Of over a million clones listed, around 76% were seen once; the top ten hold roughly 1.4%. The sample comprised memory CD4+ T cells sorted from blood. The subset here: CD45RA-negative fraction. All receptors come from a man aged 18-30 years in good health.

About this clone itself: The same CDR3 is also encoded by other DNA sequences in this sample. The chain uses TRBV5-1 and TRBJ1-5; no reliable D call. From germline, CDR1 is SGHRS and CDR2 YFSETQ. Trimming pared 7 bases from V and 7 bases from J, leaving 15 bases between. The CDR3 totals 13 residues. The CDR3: CASRQELNQPQHF. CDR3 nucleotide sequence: TGCGCCAGCCGGCAGGAACTGAACCAGCCCCAGCATTTT.

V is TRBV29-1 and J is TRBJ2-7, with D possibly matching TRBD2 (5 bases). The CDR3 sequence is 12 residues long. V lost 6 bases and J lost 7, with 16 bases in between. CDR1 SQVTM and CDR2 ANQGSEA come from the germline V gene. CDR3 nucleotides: TGCAGCGTCGGAGACCGTACGGGGGAGCAGTACTTC. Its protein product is CSVGDRTGEQYF.

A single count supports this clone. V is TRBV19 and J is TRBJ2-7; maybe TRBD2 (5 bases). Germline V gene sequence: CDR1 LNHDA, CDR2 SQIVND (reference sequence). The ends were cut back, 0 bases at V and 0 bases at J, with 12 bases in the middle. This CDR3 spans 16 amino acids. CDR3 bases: TGTGCCAGTAGTATAGATGGAGGCCAGAGCTCCTACGAGCAGTACTTC. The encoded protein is CASSIDGGQSSYEQYF.

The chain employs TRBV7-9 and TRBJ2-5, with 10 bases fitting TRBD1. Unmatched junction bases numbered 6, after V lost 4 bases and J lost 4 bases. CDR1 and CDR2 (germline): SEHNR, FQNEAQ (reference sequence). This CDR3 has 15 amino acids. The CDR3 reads CASSWDRGSAETQYF. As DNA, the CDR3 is TGTGCCAGCAGCTGGGACAGGGGAAGCGCAGAGACCCAGTACTTC.

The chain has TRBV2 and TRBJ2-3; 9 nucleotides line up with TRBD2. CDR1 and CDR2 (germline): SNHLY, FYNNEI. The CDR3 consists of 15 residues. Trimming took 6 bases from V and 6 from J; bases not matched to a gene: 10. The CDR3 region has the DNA TGTGCCAGCAGAGAGGTAGCGGGAGTTTCGGATACGCAGTATTTT. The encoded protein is CASREVAGVSDTQYF.

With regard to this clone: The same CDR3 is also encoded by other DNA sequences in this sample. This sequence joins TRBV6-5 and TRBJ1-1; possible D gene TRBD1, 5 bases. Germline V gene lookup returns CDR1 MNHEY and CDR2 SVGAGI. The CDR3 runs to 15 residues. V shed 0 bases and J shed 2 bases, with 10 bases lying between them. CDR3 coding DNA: TGTGCCAGCAGTTACTCGAGAACAGGAAACACTGAAGCTTTCTTT. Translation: CASSYSRTGNTEAFF.

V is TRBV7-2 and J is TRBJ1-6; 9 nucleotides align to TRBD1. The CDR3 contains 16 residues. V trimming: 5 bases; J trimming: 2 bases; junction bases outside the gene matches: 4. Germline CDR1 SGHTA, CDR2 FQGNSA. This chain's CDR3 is CASSATGGPYNSPLHF. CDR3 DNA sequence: TGTGCCAGCAGCGCCACAGGGGGCCCCTATAATTCACCCCTCCACTTT.

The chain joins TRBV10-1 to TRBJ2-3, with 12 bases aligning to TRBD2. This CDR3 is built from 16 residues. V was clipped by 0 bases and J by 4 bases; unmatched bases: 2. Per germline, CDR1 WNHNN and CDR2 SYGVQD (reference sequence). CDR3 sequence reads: CASSESASGGADTQYF. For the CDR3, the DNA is TGCGCCAGCAGTGAGTCGGCTAGCGGGGGGGCAGATACGCAGTATTTT.

For the CDR3, the DNA is TGCGCCAGCAGCCTTACACACCAAGAGACCCAGTACTTC. Translating gives CASSLTHQETQYF. The chain joins TRBV4-3 to TRBJ2-5; D is unresolved. CDR1 LGHNA and CDR2 YSLEER come from the germline V gene. The CDR3 contains 13 residues. The V end was cut by 4 bases, the J end by 0 bases, with 6 bases between.

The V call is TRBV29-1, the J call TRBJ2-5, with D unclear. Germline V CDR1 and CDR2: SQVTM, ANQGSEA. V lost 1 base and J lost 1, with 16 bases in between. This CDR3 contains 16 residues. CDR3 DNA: TGCAGCGTTGAAGGAAGGCCCACCCCGGTCCAAGAGACCCAGTACTTC. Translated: CSVEGRPTPVQETQYF.

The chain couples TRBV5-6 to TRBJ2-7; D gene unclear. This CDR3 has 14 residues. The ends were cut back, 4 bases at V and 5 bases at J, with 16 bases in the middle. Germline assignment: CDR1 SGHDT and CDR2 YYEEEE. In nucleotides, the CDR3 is TGTGCCAGCAGCCCGGAATTTAGTCGGAACGAGCAGTACTTC. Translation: CASSPEFSRNEQYF.

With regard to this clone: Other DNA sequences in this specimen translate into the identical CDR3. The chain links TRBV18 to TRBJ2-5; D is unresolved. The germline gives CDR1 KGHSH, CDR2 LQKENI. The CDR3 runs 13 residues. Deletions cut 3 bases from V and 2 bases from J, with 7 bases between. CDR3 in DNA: TGTGCCAGCTCACCGTCAGTACAAGAGACCCAGTACTTC. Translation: CASSPSVQETQYF.

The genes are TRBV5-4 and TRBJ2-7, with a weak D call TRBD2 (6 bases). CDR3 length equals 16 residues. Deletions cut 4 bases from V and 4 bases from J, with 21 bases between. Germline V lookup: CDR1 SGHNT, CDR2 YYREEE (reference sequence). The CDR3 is CASSPQAPGLPYEQYF. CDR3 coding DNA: TGTGCCAGCAGCCCGCAGGCCCCGGGACTTCCGTACGAGCAGTACTTC. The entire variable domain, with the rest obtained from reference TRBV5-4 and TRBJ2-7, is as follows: ETGVTQSPTHLIKTRGQQVTLRCSSQSGHNTVSWYQQALGQGPQFIFQYYREEENGRGNFPPRFSGLQFPNYSSELNVNALELDDSALYLCASSPQAPGLPYEQYFGPGTRLTVT.

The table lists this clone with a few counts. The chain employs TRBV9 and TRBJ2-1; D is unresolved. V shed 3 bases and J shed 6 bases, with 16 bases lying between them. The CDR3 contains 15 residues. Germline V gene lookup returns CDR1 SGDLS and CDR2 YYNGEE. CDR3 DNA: TGTGCCAGCAGCGCCTCGGCGACCCCCCTCAATGAGCAGTTCTTC. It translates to CASSASATPLNEQFF. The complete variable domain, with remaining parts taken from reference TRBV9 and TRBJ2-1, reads DSGVTQTPKHLITATGQRVTLRCSPRSGDLSVYWYQQSLDQGLQFLIQYYNGEERAKGNILERFSAQQFPDLHSELNLSSLELGDSALYFCASSASATPLNEQFFGPGTRLTVL.

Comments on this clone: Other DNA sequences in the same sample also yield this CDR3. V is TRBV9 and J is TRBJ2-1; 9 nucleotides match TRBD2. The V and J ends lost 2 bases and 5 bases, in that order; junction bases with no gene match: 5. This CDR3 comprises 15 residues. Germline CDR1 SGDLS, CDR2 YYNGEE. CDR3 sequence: CASSVAGGANNEQFF. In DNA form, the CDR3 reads TGTGCCAGCAGCGTCGCGGGAGGGGCTAACAATGAGCAGTTCTTC.

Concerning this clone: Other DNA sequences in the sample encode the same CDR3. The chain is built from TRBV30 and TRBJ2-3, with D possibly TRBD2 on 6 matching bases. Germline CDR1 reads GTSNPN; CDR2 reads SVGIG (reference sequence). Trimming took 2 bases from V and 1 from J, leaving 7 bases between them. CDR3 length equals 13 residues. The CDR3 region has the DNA TGTGCCTGGAGTCCGGGGGGCACAGATACGCAGTATTTT. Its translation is CAWSPGGTDTQYF.

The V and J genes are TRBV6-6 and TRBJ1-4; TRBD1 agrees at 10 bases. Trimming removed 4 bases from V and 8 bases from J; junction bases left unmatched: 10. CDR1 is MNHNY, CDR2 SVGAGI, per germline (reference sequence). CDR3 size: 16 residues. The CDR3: CASSSVPRTGGEKLFF. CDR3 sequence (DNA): TGTGCCAGCAGTTCCGTCCCAAGGACAGGGGGGGAAAAACTGTTTTTT.

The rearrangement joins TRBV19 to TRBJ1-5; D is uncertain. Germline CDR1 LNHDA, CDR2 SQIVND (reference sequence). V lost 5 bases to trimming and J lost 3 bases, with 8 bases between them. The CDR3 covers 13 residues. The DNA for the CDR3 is TGTGCCAGTAGTCCTCTCTCCAATCAGCCCCAGCATTTT. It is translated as CASSPLSNQPQHF.

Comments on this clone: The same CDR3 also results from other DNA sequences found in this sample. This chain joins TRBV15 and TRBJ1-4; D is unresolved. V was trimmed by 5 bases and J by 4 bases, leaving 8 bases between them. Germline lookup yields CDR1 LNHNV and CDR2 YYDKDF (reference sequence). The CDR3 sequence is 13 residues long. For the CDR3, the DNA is TGTGCCACCAGCCCCCGACTTAATGAAAAACTGTTTTTT. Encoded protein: CATSPRLNEKLFF.

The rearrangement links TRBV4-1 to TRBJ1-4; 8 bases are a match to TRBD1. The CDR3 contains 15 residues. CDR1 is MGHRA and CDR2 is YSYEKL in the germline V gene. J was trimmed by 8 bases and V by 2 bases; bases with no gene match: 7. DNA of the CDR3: TGCGCCAGCAGCCAATCGGGACAGGATAACGAAAAACTGTTTTTT. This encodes CASSQSGQDNEKLFF.